The clone carrying this TCR beta chain has a handful of counts. Other DNA sequences in this specimen translate into the identical CDR3. This sample is part of a study of blood T cell repertoires in COVID-19. Turning to the study itself: Sites across the United States, Italy and Spain contributed samples from acute and convalescent COVID-19. PBMCs, B-cell-depleted T cells, or T cells provided the cDNA or gDNA that made up the material.

Germline V CDR1 and CDR2: LGHDT, YNNKEL (reference sequence). V gave up 4 bases and J gave up 5 bases; unmatched junction bases: 6. The CDR3 consists of 14 residues. Methods used by the authors: The assay estimated nucleated cells by amplifying reference gene primers. The assay was immunoSEQ multiplex PCR, and TCRdb's table has in-frame clones only and misses some. That table gives V, J and clone size, and the DNA gave D and trimming. Among 35,000 to 55,000 clones listed, around 89% were seen once. The chain employs TRBV3-1 (or the pseudogene TRBV3-2) and TRBJ1-2, with TRBD1 matching 8 bases. Sequencing input: peripheral blood. The sequence was obtained from a human donor in a cohort sampled during active COVID-19. CDR3 bases: TGTGCCAGCAGCCCGAGACAGGGGTCGTATGGCTACACCTTC. Encoded protein: CASSPRQGSYGYTF.